This T cell receptor (beta chain) was recovered during a study of beta chain features in type 1 diabetes. Whole-study results and caveats: Type 1 diabetes patients showed fewer insertions and more deletions at VDJ junctions. The study found that naive, central memory and Treg TCRB repertoires appeared more similar in patients than in healthy donors. Any HLA-type effect on TCRB rearrangement remained unresolved here.

The CDR3 is 17 amino acids. V trimming: 4 bases; J trimming: 2 bases; junction bases outside the gene matches: 4. Germline V lookup: CDR1 SGHTA, CDR2 FQGTGA. The single heparinised draw taken from each donor contained around 100 mL of blood on average. This clone turned up a few times. Its antigen is undetermined. Every isolated RNA sample was fully reverse transcribed, so sequencing captured expressed TCRB transcripts. Data came from immunoSEQ multiplex PCR; TCRdb stores just in-frame clones and leaves some out. The repertoire holds 130,000 to 150,000 clones, with over 9.5% as singletons. The TCR sequence derives from a man aged 18 to 30 in good health. Sequenced input: naive CD4+ T cells from blood. The chain has TRBV7-3 and TRBJ2-3; 15 nucleotides align to TRBD2. The CDR3: CASSSGLAGGSTDTQYF. In nucleotides, the CDR3 is TGTGCCAGCAGCTCGGGACTAGCGGGGGGATCCACAGATACGCAGTATTTT.